The rows below give T cell receptor beta chains drawn from one sample of a study of monozygotic twins with inflammatory bowel disease. TCRdb reprocessed the 5' RACE reads and reports one entry per CDR3 protein, with no DNA. The sample table includes approximately 420,000 distinct CDR3 sequences. Sequencing input: blood. The receptors were gathered from a human donor with ulcerative colitis or Crohn's disease, or a healthy co-twin of an affected twin (not recorded which). Each CDR3 is given with its conserved first and last residue.

>TRBV11-2|TRBJ2-7
CASSLGREEQYF
>TRBV20-1|TRBJ1-2
CSARDSGTGAYGYTF
>TRBV5-1|TRBJ1-6
CASSPDGQGGSPLHF
>TRBV20-1|TRBJ2-1
CSAPSSGSIYEQFF
>TRBV18|TRBJ1-1
CASSPGLGRTEAFF
>TRBV15|TRBJ2-5
CATGFSRNQETQYF
>TRBV6-1|TRBJ1-1
CASSLRTGGRNTEAFF
>TRBV5-1|TRBJ2-4
CASSLAVMDIQYF
>TRBV19|TRBJ1-1
CASSIDTGQKNTEAFF
>TRBV5-1|TRBJ2-7
CASSLALDRAIYEQYF
>TRBV4-3|TRBJ1-2
CASSQVMGTAYGYTF
>TRBV5-1|TRBJ2-3
CASSLNDNTDTQYF
>TRBV28|TRBJ1-2
CASSLGYRYGYTF
>TRBV7-3|TRBJ2-3
CASSLAGGPWRTHTDTQYF
>TRBV2|TRBJ2-7
CASSEGSFYEQYF
>TRBV28|TRBJ2-7
CASRPTSGMLYEQYF
>TRBV7-2|TRBJ2-1
CASSKGTGGDEQFF
>TRBV15|TRBJ2-1
CATRKERDSSYNEQFF
>TRBV5-6|TRBJ2-1
CASSFVIAYYNEQFF
>TRBV10-3|TRBJ2-7
CAISTGQGLRSSYEQYF
>TRBV27|TRBJ1-2
CASRDRGPYGYTF
>TRBV7-6|TRBJ2-3
CASSLAGPPTDTQYF
>TRBV7-2|TRBJ1-2
CASSLTGDASNYGYTF
>TRBV18|TRBJ2-5
CASSRSRGALETQYF
>TRBV5-1|TRBJ2-3
CASGGREAPDTQYF
>TRBV19|TRBJ2-6
CASSITGANVLTF
>TRBV29-1|TRBJ2-6
CSVVWANVLTF
>TRBV6-5|TRBJ2-1
CASSYSTGTADNEQFF
>TRBV6-2/TRBV6-3|TRBJ2-1
CASSYSISAGGGRSYNEQFF
>TRBV6-2/TRBV6-3|TRBJ1-1
CASTDDPLAEAFF
>TRBV5-1|TRBJ2-5
CASSLAATRLVETQYF
>TRBV20-1|TRBJ2-3
CSAESTDTQYF
>TRBV29-1|TRBJ2-3
CSVGQDSRPDTQYF
>TRBV7-9|TRBJ1-4
CASSIESTYNNEKLFF
>TRBV29-1|TRBJ2-1
CSVGVRARDEQFF
>TRBV19|TRBJ1-1
CASSLGRRERDTEAFF
>TRBV7-6|TRBJ2-1
CASSFLLWDEQFF
>TRBV15|TRBJ2-5
CATSREDSQETQYF
>TRBV29-1|TRBJ1-2
CSVEGLYGYTF
>TRBV7-6|TRBJ2-7
CASSLGTSGGAYEQYF
>TRBV5-1|TRBJ2-3
CASSLVGTSGSQTDTQYF
>TRBV4-2|TRBJ2-5
CASSQNSGGAQETQYF